The 24 T cell receptor beta chains presented below share a single source sample, sequenced in a study of blood T cells in healthy people across ages. Then a second PCR, running about 6 to 11 cycles, was carried out with a sample-barcoded 5' primer and a J-beta primer mix. A single record per CDR3 protein comes from TCRdb applying MiXCR to the 5' RACE reads. The table includes about 970,000 distinct CDR3 sequences, just over 50% detected once. Sequencing used blood. The source is a woman aged 60-70 years in good health.

In its sample, this clonotype was seen many times. The chain couples TRBV4-1 to TRBJ2-7; no clear D. CDR1 and CDR2 from the germline V gene are MGHRA and YSYEKL. The CDR3 loop spans 13 amino acids. V lost 5 bases to trimming and J lost 1 base, with 9 bases between them. The CDR3 sequence is CASSDGLSYEQYF. The CDR3 DNA follows: TGCGCCAGCAGCGACGGTTTGTCCTACGAGCAGTACTTC.

This clonotype occurred many times. J is TRBJ2-3 and V is TRBV29-1; 12 nucleotides line up with TRBD2. J gave up 4 bases and V 7 bases, and 12 bases lay outside the gene matches. This CDR3 is built from 16 residues. Germline CDR1 is SQVTM and CDR2 is ANQGSEA. Written as DNA, the CDR3 is TGCAGCGCCGGGGGTCTAGCGGGAGGGAAGCCAGATACGCAGTATTTT. Translation: CSAGGLAGGKPDTQYF.

The chain combines TRBV4-1 with TRBJ2-1, with 12 bases lining up with TRBD2. CDR1 is MGHRA, CDR2 YSYEKL, per germline. V lost 6 bases, J lost 6 bases, and 9 bases stayed unmatched. The CDR3 contains 16 residues. The CDR3 reads CASRPSSGRAGNEQFF. CDR3 in DNA: TGCGCCAGCAGACCTTCTAGCGGGAGGGCCGGCAATGAGCAGTTCTTC.

The J gene is TRBJ2-1, the V gene TRBV6-5; 8 bases line up with TRBD2. J was trimmed by 4 bases and V by 6 bases; bases with no gene match: 8. This CDR3 is built from 15 residues. Looked up from germline, CDR1 is MNHEY and CDR2 is SVGAGI. CDR3 nucleotide sequence: TGTGCCAGCAGGGAAGGGACTAGTCGATACAATGAGCAGTTCTTC. Protein: CASREGTSRYNEQFF.

This clonotype was counted between two and nine times. The genes are TRBV12-3 or TRBV12-4 and TRBJ1-4; D is unresolved. The germline V and J ends were trimmed by 5 bases and 5 bases, with 15 bases remaining between them. CDR3 size: 15 residues. The CDR3: CASSHSSLINEKLFF. The DNA for the CDR3 is TGTGCCAGCAGTCACTCTAGCTTAATCAATGAAAAACTGTTTTTT.

The rearrangement links TRBV7-9 to TRBJ2-5; D is ambiguous. V was clipped by 3 bases and J by 5 bases, with 10 bases between them. Germline V CDR1 and CDR2: SEHNR, FQNEAQ (reference sequence). CDR3 size: 13 residues. CDR3: CASSFDGLETQYF. Here the CDR3 DNA reads TGTGCCAGCAGCTTCGATGGGCTCGAGACCCAGTACTTC.

The rearrangement uses TRBV14 and TRBJ2-1, with TRBD2 matching 10 bases. The CDR3 totals 18 residues. Trimming removed 5 bases from V and 5 bases from J; junction bases left unmatched: 15. CDR1 and CDR2 (germline): SGHDN, FVKESK. The CDR3 here is CASSKPGLARIRDNEQFF. The CDR3 nucleotides are TGTGCCAGCAGCAAGCCGGGACTAGCGAGAATTAGGGACAATGAGCAGTTCTTC.

This clonotype has only one observation. This rearrangement joins TRBV28 to TRBJ1-2, with D tentatively TRBD1 (5 bases). Trimming stripped 6 bases from V and 4 bases from J, with 12 bases between. Per the germline V gene, CDR1 is MDHEN and CDR2 is SYDVKM. This CDR3 comprises 13 residues. The CDR3 nucleotides read TGTGCCAGCAGGGAGGGGATTGGCTATGGCTACACCTTC. Its protein is CASREGIGYGYTF.

The table lists this clonotype with a few counts. J is TRBJ2-3 and V is TRBV29-1; D remains ambiguous. Germline V lookup: CDR1 SQVTM, CDR2 ANQGSEA. The CDR3 runs to 13 residues. V shed 5 bases and J shed 4 bases, with 13 bases lying between them. The CDR3 bases are TGCAGCGTTCGCGGCACCGCCGCAGATACGCAGTATTTT. Protein: CSVRGTAADTQYF.

The genes are TRBV12-3 or TRBV12-4 and TRBJ1-6, with 10 bases lining up with TRBD1. J lost 10 bases, V lost 3 bases, and 6 bases had no gene match. This CDR3 spans 15 amino acids. CDR3 nucleotides: TGTGCCAGCAGTTTGGCCGGGACAGGGGAGTCACCCCTCCACTTT. This encodes CASSLAGTGESPLHF.

The genes are TRBV7-3 and TRBJ1-5; D gene ambiguous. With 5 bases removed from V and 4 bases from J, the gap between germline ends came to 18 bases. In germline, CDR1 is SGHTA, CDR2 FQGTGA. This CDR3 contains 16 residues. The CDR3 bases are TGTGCCAGCAGCCCAACGTTGCGGCAACCTAATCAGCCCCAGCATTTT. As protein: CASSPTLRQPNQPQHF.

This chain joins TRBV28 and TRBJ2-6, with TRBD2 matching over 8 bases. Germline V gene sequence: CDR1 MDHEN, CDR2 SYDVKM. The trim removed 4 bases at V and 0 bases at J, leaving 8 bases unmatched. CDR3 length: 18 residues. CDR3 loop: CASSSTSGPGSGANVLTF. Here the CDR3 DNA reads TGTGCCAGCAGTTCCACTAGCGGTCCTGGCTCTGGGGCCAACGTCCTGACTTTC.

This clonotype was seen just once. The chain uses TRBV7-9 and TRBJ2-7, with 13 nucleotides matching TRBD2. From germline, CDR1 is SEHNR and CDR2 FQNEAQ (reference sequence). Trimming removed 5 bases from V and 3 bases from J; junction bases left unmatched: 4. The CDR3 length is 15 residues. CDR3 bases: TGTGCCAGCAGCGCGGGGACTAGCGGGATCTACGAGCAGTACTTC. This sequence encodes CASSAGTSGIYEQYF. The whole variable domain, remainder taken from reference TRBV7-9 and TRBJ2-7, is DTGVSQNPRHKITKRGQNVTFRCDPISEHNRLYWYRQTLGQGPEFLTYFQNEAQLEKSRLLSDRFSAERPKGSFSTLEIQRTEQGDSAMYLCASSAGTSGIYEQYFGPGTRLTVT.

The chain recombines TRBV5-1 with TRBJ2-7; D ambiguous. V lost 0 bases, J lost 1 base, and 8 bases lay in between. Per germline, CDR1 SGHRS and CDR2 YFSETQ. The CDR3 loop spans 14 amino acids. The CDR3 DNA sequence: TGCGCCAGCAGCTTGGATATGGGTTCCTACGAGCAGTACTTC. Protein product: CASSLDMGSYEQYF.

The V call is TRBV5-1, the J call TRBJ2-3; D perhaps matches TRBD1 (6 bases). The ends were cut back, 0 bases at V and 0 bases at J, with 8 bases in the middle. The V gene's germline CDR1 is SGHRS and CDR2 YFSETQ. The CDR3 loop spans 15 amino acids. The CDR3 coding sequence is TGCGCCAGCAGCTTGGAGGACAGTAGCACAGATACGCAGTATTTT. Translation gives CASSLEDSSTDTQYF.

The chain uses TRBV25-1 and TRBJ2-5; D unclear. V was cut by 6 bases and J by 1 base, with 9 bases left in between. This CDR3 is built from 13 residues. Per the germline V gene, CDR1 is MGHDK and CDR2 is SYGVNS. CDR3 bases: TGTGCCAGCAGAAAAGGCTCCCAAGAGACCCAGTACTTC. Its translation: CASRKGSQETQYF.

This clonotype was seen a handful of times. The DNA for the CDR3 is TGTGCCAGCAGCACACCGATTTGGACAGGGGTCACAGATACGCAGTATTTT. Translated, it gives CASSTPIWTGVTDTQYF. This sequence joins TRBV9 and TRBJ2-3, with TRBD1 identical over 9 bases. The V and J ends lost 4 bases and 2 bases, in that order; junction bases with no gene match: 11. The germline CDR1 and CDR2 sequences are SGDLS and YYNGEE. The CDR3 loop spans 17 amino acids.

As concerns this clonotype: One end of the junction varies from germline; a read error may be responsible. The rearrangement joins TRBV7-9 to TRBJ2-5; D is unresolved. The CDR3 consists of 16 residues. Per the germline V gene, CDR1 is SEHNR and CDR2 is FQNEAQ (reference sequence). DNA for the CDR3: TGTGCCGGCAGCCGTGGGGTGGTGGGTGGCCAAGAGACCCAGTACTTC. It yields the protein CAGSRGVVGGQETQYF. Based on the CDR3 plus reference TRBV7-9 and TRBJ2-5, the full variable domain is DTGVSQNPRHKITKRGQNVTFRCDPISEHNRLYWYRQTLGQGPEFLTYFQNEAQLEKSRLLSDRFSAERPKGSFSTLEIQRTEQGDSAMYLCAGSRGVVGGQETQYFGPGTRLLVL.

This clonotype was found once. This chain joins TRBV6-2 or TRBV6-3 and TRBJ2-5; D gene uncertain. The V and J ends lost 7 bases and 3 bases respectively, with 15 bases between them. This CDR3 spans 14 amino acids. Germline V gene data show CDR1 as MNHEY and CDR2 as SVGEGT. CDR3 residues: CASKFHSLEETQYF. For the CDR3, the DNA is TGTGCCAGCAAGTTTCACAGCCTAGAAGAGACCCAGTACTTC.

This clonotype was detected only a few times. CDR3 nucleotides: TGTGCCAGCAGGCCCCCGGGAAAAAATGAGCAGTTCTTC. Translated, it gives CASRPPGKNEQFF. The chain uses TRBV6-2 or TRBV6-3 and TRBJ2-1; TRBD2 is a possible D gene (5 bases). The CDR3 is 13 amino acids. Trimming shortened V by 6 bases and J by 7 bases, and 13 bases separated the two germline ends. The germline gives CDR1 MNHEY, CDR2 SVGEGT.

This clonotype occurred a few times. This chain uses TRBV29-1 with TRBJ2-3; D remains ambiguous. The CDR3 is made up of 14 amino acids. The germline V and J ends were trimmed by 5 bases and 6 bases, with 18 bases remaining between them. The germline CDR1 and CDR2 sequences are SQVTM and ANQGSEA. The CDR3 loop is CSVPRPNGMDTQYF. The CDR3 DNA reads as TGCAGCGTTCCCCGGCCTAACGGTATGGATACGCAGTATTTT.

The chain recombines TRBV28 with TRBJ2-7; the D is unclear. CDR3 size: 15 residues. V was cut by 7 bases and J by 2 bases, with 18 bases left in between. CDR1 is MDHEN, CDR2 SYDVKM, per germline. The CDR3 here is CASTTSRGVTYEQYF. The CDR3, as DNA: TGTGCCAGCACCACCTCCCGAGGCGTAACCTACGAGCAGTACTTC.

The chain is built from TRBV4-1 and TRBJ2-4; possibly TRBD2 for D (5 bases). Per germline, CDR1 MGHRA and CDR2 YSYEKL. CDR3 length: 15 residues. The V and J ends lost 0 bases and 6 bases respectively, with 12 bases between them. The CDR3 is CASSQEGGRGNIQYF. In nucleotides, the CDR3 is TGCGCCAGCAGCCAAGAAGGTGGGAGAGGAAACATTCAGTACTTC.

The chain joins TRBV2 to TRBJ1-5; a weak D match, TRBD1 (5 bases). CDR3 length: 14 residues. Germline V CDR1 and CDR2: SNHLY, FYNNEI. Trimming left V 6 bases short and J 4 bases short, with 13 bases between. The CDR3 bases are TGTGCCAGCAGGAGACAGCACTATAATCAGCCCCAGCATTTT. This gives the protein CASRRQHYNQPQHF.